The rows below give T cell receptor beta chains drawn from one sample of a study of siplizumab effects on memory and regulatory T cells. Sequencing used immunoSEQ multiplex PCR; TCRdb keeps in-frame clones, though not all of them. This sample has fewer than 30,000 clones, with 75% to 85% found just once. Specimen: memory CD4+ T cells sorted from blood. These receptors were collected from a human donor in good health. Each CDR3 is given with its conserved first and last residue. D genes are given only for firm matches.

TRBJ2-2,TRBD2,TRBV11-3,CASSLSGRVDTGELFF
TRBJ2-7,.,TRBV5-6,CASSSTGTIYEQYF
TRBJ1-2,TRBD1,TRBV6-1,CASSVDRAINYGYTF
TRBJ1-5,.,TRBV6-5,CASSYSGAGQPQHF
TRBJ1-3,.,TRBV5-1,CASSLIAGSGNTIYF
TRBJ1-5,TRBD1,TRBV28,CASSFLDRANQPQHF
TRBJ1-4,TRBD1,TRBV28,CASSPRRGQGLEKLFF
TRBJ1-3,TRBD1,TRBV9,CASSPRDRGKKASGNTIYF
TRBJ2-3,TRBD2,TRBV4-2,CASSQEVLAGADTQYF
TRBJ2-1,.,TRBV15,CATSREKSSYNEQFF
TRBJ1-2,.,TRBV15,CATSRVNYGYTF
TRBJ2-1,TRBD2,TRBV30,CAWSVLAGGEQFF
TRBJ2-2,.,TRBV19,CASSMSDTGELFF